The sequence of this T cell receptor (beta chain) was determined in a study of identical twins. Germline V gene data show CDR1 as DFQATT and CDR2 as SNEGSKA (reference sequence). Between the trimmed V and J ends, which lost 6 bases and 3 bases, there was a span of 16 bases. The CDR3 is 14 amino acids. One entry per CDR3 protein, called by TCRdb with MiXCR from the 5' RACE reads. The table has 240,000 or so distinct CDR3 sequences, 8% to 11% seen once. In this sample, this clonotype turned up many times. This rearrangement joins TRBV20-1 to TRBJ2-3; the D call may be TRBD1 or TRBD2 (7 bases each). This clonotype was sampled from a man aged 45-60 years in good health. Sequencing was carried out using memory T cells sorted from blood. The CDR3 is CSAREGAKTDTQYF. The CDR3 DNA follows: TGCAGTGCCAGGGAGGGGGCGAAGACAGATACGCAGTATTTT.